This entry features one TCR beta chain sequence. Sequencing was performed with immunoSEQ multiplex PCR; in TCRdb, only in-frame clones are kept and a portion is missing. This sample yields over 2 million clones, of which 95% are seen a single time; roughly 0.13% belongs to the top ten. The sample is drawn from a study of shared clonotypes between healthy human individuals. V lost 6 bases, J lost 1 base, and 16 bases stayed unmatched. The CDR3 totals 18 residues. The sample consisted of naive CD4+ T cells sorted from blood. Regarding subset: CD45RA+ positively selected. This receptor was obtained from a man between 18 and 29 years old in good health. V usage is TRBV6-7 and J usage is TRBJ2-5; 8 nucleotides align to TRBD2. TRBV6-7 is marked as an open reading frame, function uncertain. CDR3 coding DNA: TGTGCCAGCAGCTGGGGGCCGCAGACTAGCGCGCCCCAAGAGACCCAGTACTTC. Its protein is CASSWGPQTSAPQETQYF.